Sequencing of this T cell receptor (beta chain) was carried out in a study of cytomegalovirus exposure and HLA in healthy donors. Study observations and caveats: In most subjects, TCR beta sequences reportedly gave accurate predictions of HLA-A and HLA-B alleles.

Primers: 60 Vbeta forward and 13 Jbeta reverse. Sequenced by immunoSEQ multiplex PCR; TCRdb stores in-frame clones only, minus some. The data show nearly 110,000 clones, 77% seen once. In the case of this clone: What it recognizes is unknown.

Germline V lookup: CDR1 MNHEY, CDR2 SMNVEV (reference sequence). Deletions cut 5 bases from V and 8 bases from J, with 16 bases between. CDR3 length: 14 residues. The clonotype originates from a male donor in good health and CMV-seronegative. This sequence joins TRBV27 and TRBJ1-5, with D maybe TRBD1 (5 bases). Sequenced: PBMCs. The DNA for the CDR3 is TGTGCCAGCAGTCCCGAAGGGGTATGGGAGCCCCAGCATTTT. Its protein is CASSPEGVWEPQHF.